This T cell receptor (beta chain) was found in a study of tumor and adjacent non-tumor tissue in lung cancer. Study information: On average, productive TCRbeta reads reached about 4.17 million per sample.

Ten or more counts support this clonotype. TCRbeta libraries were built with three rounds of nested PCR, modified from ARM-PCR. TCRdb used MiXCR to reprocess the multiplex PCR reads, holding one entry per CDR3 protein. The table lists 75,000 to 100,000 distinct CDR3 sequences, about 72% of them singletons. The template was RNA from unsorted bulk tissue. Between August and November 2014, newly diagnosed, chemotherapy-naive lung cancer patients underwent thoracic surgery in China. The CDR3 is made up of 13 amino acids. The germline V gene has CDR1 MNHEY and CDR2 SVGAGI. Trimming took off 6 bases at V and 5 bases at J, with 13 bases between the two ends.

The sample consisted of lung tumor tissue. This sequence was found in a man aged 55-75 years with non-small cell lung cancer. The chain is built from TRBV6-5 and TRBJ1-1; D might be TRBD1 (6 bases). The chain's CDR3 is CASSHREGTEAFF. CDR3 bases: TGTGCCAGCAGCCACAGGGAGGGAACTGAAGCTTTCTTT.